The 16 T cell receptor beta chains below come from one sample, sequenced in a study of shared clonotypes between healthy human individuals. Method: immunoSEQ multiplex PCR; TCRdb's copy keeps in-frame clones and lacks some. In the table there are roughly 2,300,000 clones, around 92% of which are singletons. Sequencing was done on a sample of naive CD4+ T cells from PBMCs. Subset indicated: CD45RA+ positively selected. Receptor source: a man aged 18 to 35 in good health. Some clones in this sample may be carry-over from other donors' samples.

The chain is built from TRBV19 and TRBJ1-3; D perhaps matches TRBD1 (6 bases). Germline loops: CDR1 LNHDA, CDR2 SQIVND (reference sequence). V was pared by 3 bases and J by 7 bases, with 10 bases between. There are 13 residues in the CDR3. Written as DNA, the CDR3 is TGTGCCAGTAGTATTCAGGGGACGAACACCATATATTTT. As protein: CASSIQGTNTIYF.

The rearrangement joins TRBV11-3 to TRBJ2-7; D is undetermined. The CDR3 consists of 16 residues. Per the germline V gene, CDR1 is SGHNT and CDR2 is YENEEA. V was trimmed by 1 base and J by 2 bases, leaving 15 bases between them. The CDR3 bases are TGTGCCAGCAGCTTAGCTGGTATTGTCTACACCTACGAGCAGTACTTC. It specifies CASSLAGIVYTYEQYF.

The gene calls are TRBV19 and TRBJ2-5, with D possibly called TRBD1 or TRBD2 (5 bases each). Germline CDR1 LNHDA, CDR2 SQIVND (reference sequence). Trimming removed 5 bases at V and 5 bases at J, with 21 bases between. The CDR3 runs to 16 residues. This chain's CDR3 is CASSFPGTERRETQYF. CDR3 DNA sequence: TGTGCCAGTAGTTTCCCCGGGACCGAGAGGAGGGAGACCCAGTACTTC. The whole variable domain, remainder taken from reference TRBV19 and TRBJ2-5, is DGGITQSPKYLFRKEGQNVTLSCEQNLNHDAMYWYRQDPGQGLRLIYYSQIVNDFQKGDIAEGYSVSREKKESFPLTVTSAQKNPTAFYLCASSFPGTERRETQYFGPGTRLLVL.

The chain uses TRBV5-1 and TRBJ2-6, with 8 nucleotides matching TRBD1. The V gene's germline CDR1 is SGHRS and CDR2 YFSETQ. J was trimmed by 2 bases and V by 6 bases; bases with no gene match: 4. This CDR3 has 15 amino acids. CDR3 loop: CASTPTGAGANVLTF. Here the CDR3 DNA reads TGCGCCAGCACCCCGACAGGGGCTGGGGCCAACGTCCTGACTTTC.

This clone was detected only a few times. This same CDR3 is encoded by further DNA sequences in the sample. The chain carries TRBV4-3 and TRBJ1-4; D is unclear. The germline gives CDR1 LGHNA, CDR2 YSLEER. V lost 0 bases, J lost 5 bases, and 7 bases lay in between. CDR3 size: 14 residues. The CDR3 reads CASSQDVRNEKLFF. In DNA form, the CDR3 reads TGCGCCAGCAGCCAAGACGTTAGAAATGAAAAACTGTTTTTT.

The gene calls are TRBV11-3 and TRBJ2-7; no definite D call. The CDR3 spans 12 residues. Germline CDR1 is SGHNT and CDR2 is YENEEA. Trimming pared 4 bases from V and 2 bases from J, leaving 6 bases between. The CDR3 bases are TGTGCCAGCAGCTCTGAAACCTACGAGCAGTACTTC. It encodes CASSSETYEQYF.

This clone came up once. The chain has TRBV28 and TRBJ2-1; 14 bases match TRBD2. This CDR3 is built from 17 residues. The germline gives CDR1 MDHEN, CDR2 SYDVKM. V trimming: 8 bases; J trimming: 1 base; junction bases outside the gene matches: 7. CDR3 sequence (DNA): TGTGCCAGCCTGGGACTAGCGGGAGTCGGGTCCTACAATGAGCAGTTCTTC. Translating gives CASLGLAGVGSYNEQFF.

The rearrangement uses TRBV6-4 and TRBJ1-2; 7 bases agree with TRBD1. The CDR3 spans 14 residues. The V gene's germline CDR1 is MRHNA and CDR2 SNTAGT. J was trimmed by 4 bases and V by 5 bases; bases with no gene match: 7. CDR3 region: CASSPDRAGYGYTF. For the CDR3, the DNA is TGTGCCAGCAGTCCCGACAGGGCAGGCTATGGCTACACCTTC.

The chain has TRBV7-8 and TRBJ2-7, with 8 nucleotides matching TRBD2. The CDR3 consists of 14 residues. The J segment lost 7 bases and the V segment lost 1 base, leaving 6 bases of the junction unmatched. Germline assignment: CDR1 SGHVS and CDR2 FQNEAQ. The CDR3 bases are TGTGCCAGCAGCTTAGTTGCGGGAGGAGGGGAGCAGTACTTC. This encodes CASSLVAGGGEQYF.

This clone was detected once. J is TRBJ1-1 and V is TRBV9; possible D gene TRBD1, 5 bases. V shed 0 bases and J shed 6 bases, with 15 bases lying between them. The CDR3 is made up of 15 amino acids. Germline lookup yields CDR1 SGDLS and CDR2 YYNGEE. The CDR3 region has the DNA TGTGCCAGCAGCGTAGCTACGGGGGTCGTGGCTGAAGCTTTCTTT. The encoded protein is CASSVATGVVAEAFF.

This clone has a handful of counts. J is TRBJ2-5 and V is TRBV7-9; the D gene could be TRBD1 or TRBD2 (5 bases each). Germline CDR1 SEHNR, CDR2 FQNEAQ (reference sequence). With 5 bases removed from V and 5 bases from J, the gap between germline ends came to 21 bases. This CDR3 region has 16 residues. This CDR3 reads CASSPTEGLLGETQYF. As DNA, the CDR3 is TGTGCCAGCAGCCCGACTGAGGGGTTACTAGGGGAGACCCAGTACTTC.

V gene TRBV7-2 combines with J gene TRBJ2-5; D is undetermined. V lost 3 bases, J lost 0 bases, and 8 bases lay in between. Looked up from germline, CDR1 is SGHTA and CDR2 is FQGNSA. This CDR3 comprises 14 residues. CDR3 protein: CASSLWGNQETQYF. CDR3 coding DNA: TGTGCCAGCAGCTTGTGGGGAAACCAAGAGACCCAGTACTTC.

This clone was recorded once. V and J are TRBV6-1 and TRBJ2-5; D is perhaps TRBD1 (6 bases). Germline V gene data show CDR1 as MNHNS and CDR2 as SASEGT. CDR3 length: 14 residues. The V end lost 3 bases, the J end lost 4 bases, and 12 bases lay between the germline ends. The CDR3 sequence is CASSDEGRGETQYF. Written as DNA, the CDR3 is TGTGCCAGCAGTGATGAGGGCAGGGGAGAGACCCAGTACTTC.

This chain joins TRBV5-1 and TRBJ1-1; tentative D call: TRBD1 (5 bases). The V end was cut by 0 bases, the J end by 0 bases, with 9 bases between. CDR1 is SGHRS, CDR2 YFSETQ, per germline. There are 15 residues in the CDR3. CDR3 nucleotides: TGCGCCAGCAGCTTGGTTGAGGGGCTGAACACTGAAGCTTTCTTT. This gives the protein CASSLVEGLNTEAFF.

V and J are TRBV7-2 and TRBJ2-2, with 9 nucleotides matching TRBD2. The V gene's germline CDR1 is SGHTA and CDR2 FQGNSA. Trimming cost V 1 base and J 6 bases; bases outside gene matches: 9. The CDR3 contains 17 residues. The CDR3 spells CASSLVVAGERPGELFF. The DNA of the CDR3 is TGTGCCAGCAGCTTAGTGGTAGCGGGAGAAAGGCCCGGGGAGCTGTTTTTT.

The chain uses TRBV16 and TRBJ2-7; D may be TRBD2 (5 bases). Germline-derived CDR1 and CDR2 are KGHSY and FQNENV. V lost 1 base and J lost 2, with 12 bases in between. The CDR3 extends over 15 amino acids. The DNA for the CDR3 is TGTGCCAGCAGCCAATGGGGAGATAACACCTACGAGCAGTACTTC. Translation gives CASSQWGDNTYEQYF. The whole variable domain, remainder taken from reference TRBV16 and TRBJ2-7, is GEEVAQTPKHLVRGEGQKAKLYCAPIKGHSYVFWYQQVLKNEFKFLISFQNENVFDETGMPKERFSAKCLPNSPCSLEIQATKLEDSAVYFCASSQWGDNTYEQYFGPGTRLTVT.